The 2 T cell receptor beta chains in this list originate from one sample, sequenced in a study of regulatory T cells in long-lasting Graves disease. Time point denoted: newly diagnosed GD, antithyroid drugs for less than 3 months. There was RNA extracted from PBMCs, and the TCR library was made from it. CDR3 regions were amplified by Arm-PCR using iRepertoire HTBI primers to build TCR beta libraries. Each CDR3 protein is one row after TCRdb ran MiXCR on the multiplex PCR reads. In the table there are around 330,000 distinct CDR3 sequences, 18% of which are singletons. The sample was peripheral blood mononuclear cells (PBMCs), taken at new diagnosis, from a patient treated with antithyroid drugs. The receptors come from a female donor with Graves disease.

Many counts were recorded for this clonotype. The chain joins TRBV24-1 to TRBJ2-5, with TRBD1 matching over 9 bases. Germline V lookup: CDR1 KGHDR, CDR2 SFDVKD. The CDR3 runs to 16 residues. Losses at the gene ends were 4 bases for V and 1 base for J; bases not matched to a gene: 6. The CDR3 sequence: CATSDRQGETQETQYF. The CDR3 coding sequence is TGTGCCACCAGTGACCGACAGGGGGAGACCCAAGAGACCCAGTACTTC.

Ten or more counts support this clonotype. The genes are TRBV6-2 or TRBV6-3 and TRBJ2-1; 9 nucleotides match TRBD2. This CDR3 is 17 amino acids long. V was pared by 5 bases and J by 0 bases, with 8 bases of the junction left unmatched. Looked up from germline, CDR1 is MNHEY and CDR2 is SVGEGT. The CDR3 loop reads CASSERYSGSSYNEQFF. The CDR3 DNA is TGTGCCAGCAGTGAACGGTATAGCGGGAGCTCCTACAATGAGCAGTTCTTC.